The TCR beta chain described here comes from a study of vaccination effects on CD4 cells after COVID-19. On this clone itself: The antigen remains unidentified.

The data were produced by immunoSEQ multiplex PCR, yet TCRdb's version contains in-frame clones alone and is incomplete. There are some 22,000 clones in the sample; around 71% occur only once, and 9.5% to 15% lies in the top ten. With the ViraFEST assay, the study expanded antigen-specific CD4+ T cells using viral peptide pools, then sequenced them. Culturing for about 10 days preceded CD4+ T cell isolation. Vaccinated participants had no history of SARS-CoV-2 infection and tested negative for nucleocapsid antibodies. Between the trimmed V and J ends, which lost 1 base and 2 bases, there was a span of 11 bases. CDR3 size: 15 residues. Germline V gene lookup returns CDR1 KGHSH and CDR2 LQKENI.

This TCR came from a human donor who received a COVID-19 vaccine. The sample here was CD4+ T cells from PBMCs cultured with HCoV-OC43 spike peptides, taken before COVID-19 vaccination. Stated subset: HCoV-OC43 spike overlapping peptide pool stimulation. The rearrangement joins TRBV18 to TRBJ2-5; D gene unclear. CDR3 bases: TGTGCCAGCTCACCACTTCTTGACGGGCAAGAGACCCAGTACTTC. Protein: CASSPLLDGQETQYF.